This TCR beta chain comes out of a study of cytomegalovirus exposure and HLA in healthy donors. A multiplex PCR was run with 60 Vbeta primers and 13 Jbeta primers. Clones were sequenced by immunoSEQ multiplex PCR, and TCRdb holds only the in-frame ones, with some missing. This table holds 82,000 or so clones, roughly a tenth found once. The CDR3 is 15 residues long. Germline lookup yields CDR1 SGHKS and CDR2 YYEKEE (reference sequence). V trimming: 3 bases; J trimming: 1 base; junction bases outside the gene matches: 5. This clone appeared a few times. Sequenced input: PBMCs. The TCR originated in a man aged 55-75 years in good health and CMV-seropositive. The chain uses TRBV5-5 and TRBJ2-5, with TRBD1 identical over 8 bases. The CDR3 DNA reads as TGTGCCAGCAGCTCCGGGACAGGCTTCCAAGAGACCCAGTACTTC. Translation: CASSSGTGFQETQYF.